Each of the 23 T cell receptor beta chains below was sequenced from the same sample in a study of T cell changes during pregnancy in multiple sclerosis. Here immunoSEQ multiplex PCR was the method, and the copy in TCRdb shows in-frame clones only, minus some. This table holds fewer than 50,000 clones, around nine tenths found once. This specimen consisted of CD4+ T cells from peripheral blood mononuclear cells, obtained in the second trimester of pregnancy. These receptor sequences come from a female donor in good health, enrolled as a control in a pregnancy study.

The V and J genes are TRBV28 and TRBJ2-3; maybe TRBD2 (7 bases). Germline CDR1 and CDR2: MDHEN and SYDVKM. The V end lost 10 bases, the J end lost 2 bases, and 16 bases lay between the germline ends. This CDR3 has 14 residues. The chain's CDR3 is CATRGGGATDTQYF. In DNA, the CDR3 is TGTGCCACCCGAGGCGGGGGCGCCACAGATACGCAGTATTTT.

The rearrangement joins TRBV11-2 to TRBJ2-5; D is ambiguous. Germline CDR1 is SGHAT and CDR2 is FQNNGV. This CDR3 is built from 14 residues. The V end was cut by 8 bases, the J end by 0 bases, with 13 bases between. The CDR3 sequence is CASSSPVYQETQYF. The CDR3 coding sequence is TGTGCCAGCTCTTCCCCCGTGTACCAAGAGACCCAGTACTTC. The full variable domain, completed using reference TRBV11-2 and TRBJ2-5, is EAGVAQSPRYKIIEKRQSVAFWCNPISGHATLYWYQQILGQGPKLLIQFQNNGVVDDSQLPKDRFSAERLKGVDSTLKIQPAKLEDSAVYLCASSSPVYQETQYFGPGTRLLVL.

The V and J genes are TRBV2 and TRBJ1-2; D perhaps matches TRBD1 (6 bases). Deletions cut 6 bases from V and 6 bases from J, with 14 bases between. Looked up from germline, CDR1 is SNHLY and CDR2 is FYNNEI. CDR3 size: 13 residues. CDR3 region: CASRTNRENGYTF. The CDR3, as DNA: TGTGCCAGCAGGACGAACAGGGAGAATGGCTACACCTTC.

V is TRBV4-1 and J is TRBJ1-4; 10 positions agree with TRBD1. V shed 4 bases, J shed 5 bases, and the junction held 10 bases outside the gene matches. The germline V gene encodes CDR1 MGHRA and CDR2 YSYEKL. CDR3 length: 17 amino acids. Here the CDR3 DNA reads TGCGCCAGCAGCCGACAGGGGGCGGGTCTTATAAATGAAAAACTGTTTTTT. It translates to CASSRQGAGLINEKLFF.

The chain has TRBV5-1 and TRBJ2-7; tentative D call: TRBD1 (5 bases). The length of the CDR3 is 15 residues. In germline, CDR1 is SGHRS, CDR2 YFSETQ. V was clipped by 0 bases and J by 6 bases, with 16 bases between them. In DNA form, the CDR3 reads TGCGCCAGCAGCTTGGGTTGGCAGGGTAGGCGCGAGCAGTACTTC. This encodes CASSLGWQGRREQYF.

The J gene is TRBJ1-2, the V gene TRBV7-2; no definite D call. CDR3 length: 12 residues. Germline V CDR1 and CDR2: SGHTA, FQGNSA. V was clipped by 10 bases and J by 7 bases, with 16 bases between them. CDR3: CATAGWGPGYTF. For the CDR3, the DNA is TGTGCCACCGCGGGTTGGGGTCCTGGCTACACCTTC.

Regarding this clone: A read error may produce the germline difference seen at one junction end. The chain couples TRBV18 to TRBJ1-1; 8 bases align to TRBD1. Germline V gives CDR1 KGHSH, CDR2 LQKENI. The CDR3 is 15 amino acids. The CDR3 is CASSQQGAWNTETFF. CDR3 coding DNA: TGTGCCAGCTCACAGCAGGGGGCGTGGAACACTGAAACTTTCTTT.

This chain connects TRBV6-1 to TRBJ1-6; D call uncertain. The CDR3 is 13 residues long. Germline V gene sequence: CDR1 MNHNS, CDR2 SASEGT. The V and J ends lost 11 bases and 10 bases respectively, with 18 bases between them. The chain's CDR3 is CAGRREARSPLHF. In DNA form, the CDR3 reads TGTGCCGGGAGGAGAGAAGCGAGATCACCCCTCCACTTT.

This rearrangement joins TRBV14 to TRBJ2-7, with D possibly TRBD1 on 5 matching bases. V was pared by 9 bases and J by 0 bases, with 18 bases between. CDR1 is SGHDN, CDR2 FVKESK, per germline. The CDR3 sequence is 15 residues long. As DNA, the CDR3 is TGTGCCAGTTCCTTTATGGGGCCCACCTCCTACGAGCAGTACTTC. This translates into CASSFMGPTSYEQYF.

This chain uses TRBV9 with TRBJ1-2; 9 positions agree with TRBD1. Germline V gene data show CDR1 as SGDLS and CDR2 as YYNGEE. V lost 3 bases, J lost 8 bases, and 14 bases stayed unmatched. The length of the CDR3 is 16 residues. The CDR3 reads CASSASPSQGAEGYTF. The CDR3 coding sequence is TGTGCCAGCAGCGCATCCCCATCACAGGGGGCGGAAGGCTACACCTTC.

The genes are TRBV7-2 and TRBJ1-2; TRBD1 agrees at 8 bases. With V trimmed by 1 base and J by 2 bases, 0 bases remained unmatched. The germline gives CDR1 SGHTA, CDR2 FQGNSA. This CDR3 comprises 14 residues. The CDR3 here is CASSLGQGNYGYTF. CDR3 in DNA: TGTGCCAGCAGCTTAGGACAGGGGAACTATGGCTACACCTTC.

The V call is TRBV10-3, the J call TRBJ2-2; TRBD2 is a possible D gene (5 bases). This CDR3 comprises 13 residues. Germline assignment: CDR1 ENHRY and CDR2 SYGVKD. V was cut by 2 bases and J by 5 bases, with 6 bases left in between. The CDR3 DNA follows: TGTGCCATCAGTGAGCGGGGAACCGGGGAGCTGTTTTTT. Its translation is CAISERGTGELFF.

This clone showed up just a few times. V gene TRBV29-1 combines with J gene TRBJ2-1, with 8 positions matching TRBD2. The CDR3 contains 12 residues. The J segment lost 16 bases and the V segment lost 2 bases, leaving 10 bases of the junction unmatched. Germline loops: CDR1 SQVTM, CDR2 ANQGSEA. CDR3 residues: CSVEIGRGLAFF. As DNA, the CDR3 is TGCAGCGTTGAAATTGGTCGAGGACTAGCATTCTTC.

The chain joins TRBV5-6 to TRBJ1-1; 9 bases fit TRBD1. The CDR3 consists of 17 residues. Germline values: CDR1 SGHDT, CDR2 YYEEEE. Unmatched junction bases numbered 15, after V lost 6 bases and J lost 3 bases. DNA for the CDR3: TGTGCCAGCACAAAGTGGGGACAGGGAGTAAGATACACTGAAGCTTTCTTT. Translating gives CASTKWGQGVRYTEAFF. Variable domain in full (rest from reference TRBV5-6 and TRBJ1-1): DAGVTQSPTHLIKTRGQQVTLRCSPKSGHDTVSWYQQALGQGPQFIFQYYEEEERQRGNFPDRFSGHQFPNYSSELNVNALLLGDSALYLCASTKWGQGVRYTEAFFGQGTRLTVV.

The rearrangement uses TRBV29-1 and TRBJ1-1; 10 bases agree with TRBD1. CDR3 size: 13 residues. With 5 bases clipped from V and 5 bases from J, the junction kept 5 bases outside the gene matches. Germline V gives CDR1 SQVTM, CDR2 ANQGSEA. CDR3 coding DNA: TGCAGCGTTCCCGGGACAGGGGAGACTGAAGCTTTCTTT. It translates to CSVPGTGETEAFF.

This clone was detected only once. The chain has TRBV6-6 and TRBJ2-5, with D possibly TRBD2 on 7 matching bases. The ends were cut back, 6 bases at V and 4 bases at J, with 15 bases in the middle. The length of the CDR3 is 14 residues. Germline V gene data show CDR1 as MNHNY and CDR2 as SVGAGI (reference sequence). The CDR3 DNA is TGTGCCAGCAGAGGGGGGGACCGCGGAGAGACCCAGTACTTC. Its protein is CASRGGDRGETQYF.

The chain combines TRBV10-3 with TRBJ2-5, with TRBD2 matching 9 bases. In germline, CDR1 is ENHRY, CDR2 SYGVKD. The V gene end was trimmed by 3 bases and the J gene end by 6 bases; junction bases not matched to a gene: 17. The CDR3 runs 18 residues. The CDR3 protein is CAISEGVAGGPGRKTQYF. In DNA, the CDR3 is TGTGCCATCAGTGAAGGGGTGGCGGGGGGGCCGGGTCGAAAGACCCAGTACTTC.

The rearrangement links TRBV18 to TRBJ1-1; D remains unclear. Trimming left V 8 bases short and J 8 bases short, with 18 bases between. The CDR3 runs 13 residues. The V gene's germline CDR1 is KGHSH and CDR2 LQKENI. CDR3 sequence: CASTTAWESEAFF. CDR3 nucleotide sequence: TGTGCCAGCACGACTGCTTGGGAGTCCGAAGCTTTCTTT.

This clone was observed a handful of times. The chain joins TRBV9 to TRBJ2-7; 9 positions match TRBD1. CDR1 SGDLS and CDR2 YYNGEE come from the germline V gene. J gave up 1 base and V 0 bases, and 5 bases lay outside the gene matches. The CDR3 covers 16 residues. CDR3 sequence reads: CASSVDPGQGSYEQYF. CDR3 bases: TGTGCCAGCAGCGTAGATCCGGGACAGGGATCCTACGAGCAGTACTTC.

About this clone: Other DNA sequences in this sample translate to the same CDR3. The chain carries TRBV7-2 and TRBJ1-5; 8 nucleotides agree with TRBD1. Germline V lookup: CDR1 SGHTA, CDR2 FQGNSA. Unmatched junction bases numbered 8, after V lost 6 bases and J lost 7 bases. The CDR3 runs 14 residues. For the CDR3, the DNA is TGTGCCAGCAGTTCTGGACAGGGCTTACAGCCCCAGCATTTT. Its translation: CASSSGQGLQPQHF.

This chain uses TRBV4-2 with TRBJ1-2; D possibly corresponds to TRBD1 (5 bases). V lost 0 bases, J lost 4 bases, and 15 bases lay in between. CDR1 is LGHNA and CDR2 is YNFKEQ in the germline V gene. There are 16 residues in the CDR3. In DNA, the CDR3 is TGTGCCAGCAGCCAAGATACGGGGGGGGAAGGCTATGGCTACACCTTC. Amino acids: CASSQDTGGEGYGYTF.

This chain uses TRBV5-5 with TRBJ2-1, with 8 bases matching TRBD1. The germline gives CDR1 SGHKS, CDR2 YYEKEE (reference sequence). V lost 1 base and J lost 8; bases outside the gene matches: 5. The length of the CDR3 is 14 residues. The CDR3 loop reads CASSLRAGGHEQFF. CDR3 in DNA: TGTGCCAGCAGCTTGAGGGCAGGGGGCCATGAGCAGTTCTTC.

The chain couples TRBV10-3 to TRBJ1-1; 9 positions match TRBD1. The germline gives CDR1 ENHRY, CDR2 SYGVKD. V trimming: 10 bases; J trimming: 8 bases; junction bases outside the gene matches: 8. This CDR3 has 12 amino acids. CDR3 coding DNA: TGTGCCAGCGGGACAGGGAGGGCAGAAGCTTTCTTT. Encoded protein: CASGTGRAEAFF.